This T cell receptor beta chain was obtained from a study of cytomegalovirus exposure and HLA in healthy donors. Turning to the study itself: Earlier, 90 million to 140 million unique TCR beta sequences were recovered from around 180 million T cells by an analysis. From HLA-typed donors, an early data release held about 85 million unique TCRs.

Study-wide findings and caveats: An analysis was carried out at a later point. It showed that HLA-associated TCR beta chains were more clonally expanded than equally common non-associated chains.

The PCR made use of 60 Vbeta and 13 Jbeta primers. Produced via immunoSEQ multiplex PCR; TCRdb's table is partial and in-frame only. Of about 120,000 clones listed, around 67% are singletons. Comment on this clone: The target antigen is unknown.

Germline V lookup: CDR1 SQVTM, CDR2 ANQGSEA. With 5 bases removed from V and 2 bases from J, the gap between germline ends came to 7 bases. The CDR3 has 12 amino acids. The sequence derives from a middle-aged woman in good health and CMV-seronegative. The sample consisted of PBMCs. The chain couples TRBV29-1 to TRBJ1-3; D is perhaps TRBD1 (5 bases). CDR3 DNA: TGCAGCGTTCCGGGGGCTGGAAACACCATATATTTT. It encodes CSVPGAGNTIYF.